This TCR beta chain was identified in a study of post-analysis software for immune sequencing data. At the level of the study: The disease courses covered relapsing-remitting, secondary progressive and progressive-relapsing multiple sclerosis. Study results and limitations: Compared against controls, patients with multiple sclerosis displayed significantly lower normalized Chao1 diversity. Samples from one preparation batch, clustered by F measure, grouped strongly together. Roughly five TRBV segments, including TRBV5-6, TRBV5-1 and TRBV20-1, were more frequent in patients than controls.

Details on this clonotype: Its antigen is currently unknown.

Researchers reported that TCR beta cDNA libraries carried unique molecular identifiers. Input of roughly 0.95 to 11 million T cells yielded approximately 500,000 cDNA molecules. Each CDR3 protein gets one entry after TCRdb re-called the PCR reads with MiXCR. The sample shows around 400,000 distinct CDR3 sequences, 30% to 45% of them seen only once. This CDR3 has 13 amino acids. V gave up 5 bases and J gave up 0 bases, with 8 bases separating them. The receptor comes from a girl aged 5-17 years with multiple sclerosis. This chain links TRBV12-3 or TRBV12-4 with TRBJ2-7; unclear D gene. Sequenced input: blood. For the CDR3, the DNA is TGTGCCAGCAGTAACAGTTTCTCCTACGAGCAGTACTTC. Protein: CASSNSFSYEQYF.